The clone carrying this T cell receptor (beta chain) ranks as medium-sized. TCRdb called the 5' RACE reads again in MiXCR, with one record for every CDR3 protein. The sample has tens of thousands of distinct CDR3 sequences; 15% to 19% are singletons. The record originates from a study of early T cells in non-severe SARS-CoV-2 infection. Trimming shortened V by 1 base and J by 0 bases, and 9 bases separated the two germline ends. Germline assignment: CDR1 SEHNR and CDR2 FQNEAQ (reference sequence). This CDR3 region has 15 residues. This clonotype was obtained from an adult who was a healthcare worker with PCR-confirmed SARS-CoV-2 infection or an uninfected control (not recorded which). Sequenced material: whole blood. The chain joins TRBV7-9 to TRBJ2-5; no firm D call. The CDR3 loop is CASSLVGGYQETQYF. For the CDR3, the DNA is TGTGCCAGCAGCTTAGTAGGTGGCTACCAAGAGACCCAGTACTTC.